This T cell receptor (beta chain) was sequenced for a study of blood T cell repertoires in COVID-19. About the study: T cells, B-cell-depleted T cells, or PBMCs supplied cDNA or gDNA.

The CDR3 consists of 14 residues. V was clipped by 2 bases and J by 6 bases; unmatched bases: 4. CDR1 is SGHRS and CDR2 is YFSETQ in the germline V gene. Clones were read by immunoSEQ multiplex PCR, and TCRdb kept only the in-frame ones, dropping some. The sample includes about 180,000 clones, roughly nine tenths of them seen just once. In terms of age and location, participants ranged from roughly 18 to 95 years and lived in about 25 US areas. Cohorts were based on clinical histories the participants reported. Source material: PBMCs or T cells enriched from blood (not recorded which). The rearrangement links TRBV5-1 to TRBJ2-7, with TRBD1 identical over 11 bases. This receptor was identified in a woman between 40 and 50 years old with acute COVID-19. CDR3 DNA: TGCGCCAGCAGCTTCCGGGACAGGGGGGGCGAGCAGTACTTC. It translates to CASSFRDRGGEQYF.